Following are 21 T cell receptor beta chains from one sample sequenced in a study of shared clonotypes between healthy human individuals. This table comes from immunoSEQ multiplex PCR, and its TCRdb copy is limited to in-frame clones, with some not included. The sample lists roughly 2 million clones, approximately 96% occurring once. The source material was naive CD4+ T cells sorted from blood. Subset here: CD45RA+ positively selected. The receptors derive from a man aged 18 to 35 in good health.

The chain links TRBV6-1 to TRBJ2-7, with TRBD2 identical over 11 bases. The length of the CDR3 is 15 residues. CDR1 and CDR2 from the germline V gene are MNHNS and SASEGT. With 0 bases clipped from V and 4 bases from J, the junction kept 2 bases outside the gene matches. This CDR3 reads CASSEATSGIYEQYF. The CDR3 coding sequence is TGTGCCAGCAGTGAAGCGACTAGCGGGATATACGAGCAGTACTTC.

In this sample, this clone turned up once. V usage is TRBV7-9 and J usage is TRBJ2-5; 8 positions match TRBD1. J lost 5 bases, V lost 1 base, and 6 bases had no gene match. CDR1 SEHNR and CDR2 FQNEAQ come from the germline V gene (reference sequence). The CDR3 runs 15 residues. The CDR3 spells CASSLGGTGGETQYF. CDR3 coding DNA: TGTGCCAGCAGCTTAGGGGGGACAGGTGGGGAGACCCAGTACTTC.

V and J are TRBV6-6 and TRBJ1-3; no firm D call. CDR3 length: 14 residues. V was cut by 9 bases and J by 0 bases, with 12 bases left in between. Per the germline V gene, CDR1 is MNHNY and CDR2 is SVGAGI (reference sequence). CDR3 amino acids: CASIRDVSGNTIYF. For the CDR3, the DNA is TGTGCCAGTATCCGAGATGTCTCTGGAAACACCATATATTTT.

This clone has only one observation. This chain uses TRBV6-5 with TRBJ1-6; D perhaps matches TRBD1 (5 bases). There are 13 residues in the CDR3. V was trimmed by 6 bases and J by 8 bases, leaving 11 bases between them. In germline, CDR1 is MNHEY, CDR2 SVGAGI. Here the CDR3 DNA reads TGTGCCAGCAGGTGGGGGGGGGATTCACCCCTCCACTTT. Translation gives CASRWGGDSPLHF.

This chain uses TRBV7-2 with TRBJ2-3; D remains ambiguous. The CDR3 is 11 amino acids. Germline CDR1 is SGHTA and CDR2 is FQGNSA. V gave up 5 bases and J gave up 5 bases, with 5 bases separating them. CDR3 DNA sequence: TGTGCCAGCAGCATGCTAGATACGCAGTATTTT. It encodes CASSMLDTQYF. The full variable domain, completed using reference TRBV7-2 and TRBJ2-3, is GAGVSQSPSNKVTEKGKDVELRCDPISGHTALYWYRQSLGQGLEFLIYFQGNSAPDKSGLPSDRFSAERTGGSVSTLTIQRTQQEDSAVYLCASSMLDTQYFGPGTRLTVL.

This chain's CDR3 is CATIRGTTSGIKETQYF. CDR3 nucleotide sequence: TGTGCCACGATACGCGGCACCACTAGCGGTATTAAGGAGACCCAGTACTTC. The chain recombines TRBV6-4 with TRBJ2-5; 8 positions match TRBD2. CDR1 is MRHNA and CDR2 is SNTAGT in the germline V gene. V lost 10 bases and J lost 5; bases outside the gene matches: 21. The CDR3 sequence is 17 residues long.

The rearrangement uses TRBV12-2 and TRBJ2-1; TRBD2 is the table's D call, not checked against the DNA. TRBV12-2 is a recognized pseudogene. This CDR3 region has 18 residues. In DNA, the CDR3 is TGTGCAAGTCGCCCCCAGGGTGGGGGGACTAGCGGGGAGAAAGAGCAGTTCTTC. It is translated as CASRPQGGGTSGEKEQFF.

The chain links TRBV6-5 to TRBJ2-5; perhaps D is TRBD1 or TRBD2 (5 bases each). V was clipped by 6 bases and J by 4 bases, with 12 bases between them. In germline, CDR1 is MNHEY, CDR2 SVGAGI. CDR3 length: 13 amino acids. The CDR3 protein is CASSEGFRETQYF. The CDR3 coding sequence is TGTGCCAGCAGCGAGGGGTTTCGAGAGACCCAGTACTTC.

This chain connects TRBV5-4 to TRBJ1-1; D is uncertain. Trimming took 4 bases from V and 7 from J, leaving 14 bases between them. From germline, CDR1 is SGHNT and CDR2 YYREEE (reference sequence). This CDR3 comprises 13 residues. CDR3 protein: CASSTDGRREAFF. In DNA form, the CDR3 reads TGTGCCAGCAGCACCGACGGGAGGCGTGAAGCTTTCTTT.

The chain couples TRBV27 to TRBJ1-1; D is perhaps TRBD1 (6 bases). This CDR3 has 13 residues. Germline CDR1 is MNHEY and CDR2 is SMNVEV (reference sequence). V was clipped by 5 bases and J by 9 bases, with 16 bases between them. The DNA for the CDR3 is TGTGCCAGCAGTCTTCCGACAGGCCCCAAAGCTTTCTTT. Amino acids: CASSLPTGPKAFF.

This sequence joins TRBV10-3 and TRBJ2-5; 12 bases match TRBD2. The CDR3 has 16 residues. Germline V gives CDR1 ENHRY, CDR2 SYGVKD. V lost 5 bases, J lost 5 bases, and 9 bases stayed unmatched. In nucleotides, the CDR3 is TGTGCCATCAGTTCGGCTAGCGGGGGGGCCAGGGAGACCCAGTACTTC. This gives the protein CAISSASGGARETQYF.

Here the CDR3 reads CASNAPGNTEAFF. For the CDR3, the DNA is TGTGCCAGTAACGCCCCTGGGAACACTGAAGCTTTCTTT. The chain employs TRBV7-9 and TRBJ1-1; D call uncertain. Germline V gene data show CDR1 as SEHNR and CDR2 as FQNEAQ (reference sequence). V gave up 9 bases and J gave up 1 base, with 12 bases separating them. The CDR3 runs to 13 residues.

This clone was recorded once. The rearrangement uses TRBV6-1 and TRBJ2-7, with 7 bases matching TRBD1. Germline assignment: CDR1 MNHNS and CDR2 SASEGT. The CDR3 is made up of 15 amino acids. Losses at the gene ends were 3 bases for V and 8 bases for J; bases not matched to a gene: 13. The CDR3 DNA is TGTGCCAGCAGTGACCTTGAGGGGGCGCGGGCTCAGCAGTACTTC. Amino acid sequence: CASSDLEGARAQQYF.

This clone is a singleton in its sample. The chain joins TRBV5-4 to TRBJ2-7; 7 bases are a match to TRBD1. CDR1 is SGHNT, CDR2 YYREEE, per germline (reference sequence). The V segment lost 1 base and the J segment 4 bases; nucleotides outside the gene matches: 5. The CDR3 spans 14 residues. The CDR3 nucleotides read TGTGCCAGCAGCTTGCAGGGGGTGCGATACGAGCAGTACTTC. Translation: CASSLQGVRYEQYF.

The chain combines TRBV5-1 with TRBJ1-2, with a possible D match to TRBD1 (5 bases). Germline values: CDR1 SGHRS, CDR2 YFSETQ. The CDR3 spans 16 residues. V dropped 0 bases and J dropped 0 bases, with 12 bases sitting between them. The CDR3 is CASSLGAGSSNYGYTF. The CDR3 nucleotides are TGCGCCAGCAGCTTGGGTGCAGGGAGCTCTAACTATGGCTACACCTTC.

The rearrangement joins TRBV29-1 to TRBJ2-1; D ambiguous. Per the germline V gene, CDR1 is SQVTM and CDR2 is ANQGSEA. The CDR3 totals 11 residues. Trimming stripped 2 bases from V and 8 bases from J, with 7 bases between. The CDR3 DNA reads as TGCAGCGTTGAAATGCAATATGAGCAGTTCTTC. This translates into CSVEMQYEQFF.

The chain joins TRBV7-6 to TRBJ1-6; 7 bases map to TRBD1. The germline gives CDR1 SGHVS, CDR2 FNYEAQ. The CDR3 contains 14 residues. V lost 5 bases to trimming and J lost 5 bases; unmatched junction nucleotides: 3. CDR3 sequence (DNA): TGTGCCAGCAGCCAGACAGGGAATAATTCACCCCTCCACTTT. It translates to CASSQTGNNSPLHF. The variable domain in full, completed from reference TRBV7-6 and TRBJ1-6, reads GAGVSQSPRYKVTKRGQDVALRCDPISGHVSLYWYRQALGQGPEFLTYFNYEAQQDKSGLPNDRFSAERPEGSISTLTIQRTEQRDSAMYRCASSQTGNNSPLHFGNGTRLTVT.

This sequence joins TRBV5-6 and TRBJ2-6; D uncertain. The germline V gene encodes CDR1 SGHDT and CDR2 YYEEEE. V lost 1 base and J 2 bases, leaving 4 bases between the germline ends. The length of the CDR3 is 14 residues. The CDR3, as DNA: TGTGCCAGCAGCTTGACACCTGGGGCCAACGTCCTGACTTTC. Encoded protein: CASSLTPGANVLTF.

This chain uses TRBV7-8 with TRBJ1-6; D is perhaps TRBD1 (5 bases). The V end lost 4 bases, the J end lost 9 bases, and 16 bases lay between the germline ends. This CDR3 spans 15 amino acids. Looked up from germline, CDR1 is SGHVS and CDR2 is FQNEAQ. CDR3 sequence: CASSSQGSGGSPLHF. CDR3 bases: TGTGCCAGCAGCTCCCAGGGTTCAGGTGGTTCACCCCTCCACTTT.

This clone was recorded once. This sequence joins TRBV6-6 and TRBJ1-6; D ambiguous. The germline gives CDR1 MNHNY, CDR2 SVGAGI (reference sequence). Trimming pared 0 bases from V and 4 bases from J, leaving 7 bases between. The CDR3 sequence is 15 residues long. The chain's CDR3 is CASSYSGSYNSPLHF. CDR3 bases: TGTGCCAGCAGTTACTCCGGCAGTTATAATTCACCCCTCCACTTT.

The V gene is TRBV5-1, the J gene TRBJ1-2; D is ambiguous. In germline, CDR1 is SGHRS, CDR2 YFSETQ. The CDR3 totals 13 residues. The ends were cut back, 2 bases at V and 0 bases at J, with 5 bases in the middle. In DNA, the CDR3 is TGCGCCAGCAGCTTTGAGGCTAACTATGGCTACACCTTC. Amino acid sequence: CASSFEANYGYTF.